The entry below describes one TCR beta chain. Its antigen is still unknown. Base-call qualities are not available, and no considerably larger clone is one nucleotide away. Its CDR3 holds 18 amino acids, cysteine through phenylalanine. Only the CDR3 portion is preserved as DNA: 54 bases, with reading frame beginning at the first base. V was cut back by 2 bases and J by 4 bases, leaving a gap of 20 bases between them. The germline V gene supplies CDR1 SGHAT and CDR2 FQNNGV. The collaborating institutions used their own protocols to collect whole blood in K2EDTA tubes. For TCRbeta analysis, collaborator samples were shipped as frozen whole blood, as isolated PBMCs, or as DNA extracted from either sample type. TCRbeta CDR3 regions were amplified from genomic DNA using the immunoSEQ Assay, a bias-controlled multiplex PCR. Concerning the study's data processing: Nucleated cell counts per sample were estimated from amplification of reference gene primers within the assay. To quantify the absolute abundance of each unique TCRbeta CDR3 rearrangement, sequence reads were collapsed and filtered. For each sample, productive Simpson clonality was calculated by taking the square root of Simpson's diversity index across productive rearrangements. TCRdb stores this immuneACCESS table with in-frame sequences only. Part of the clones is absent; in the studies checked, under half of the shortfall reflects unresolved V genes, and no reason is known for the rest. V and J calls and clone size are copied from that table; D and trimming were computed from the DNA. Within this sample are about 140,000 clones, with 65% to 85% of them counted one time only. The ten most abundant clones make up around 8% of the sample.

The data stem from a study of blood T cell repertoires in COVID-19 (dated by TCRdb to about 2020). For the wider study: Collaborator samples came from the United States, Italy and Spain and covered acute and convalescent phases of COVID-19. The prospective study material was composed of cDNA or gDNA derived from T cells, B-cell-depleted T cells, or PBMCs. Subjects who had been exposed to COVID-19, were actively infected with it, or had recovered from it provided the deeply sampled blood TCRbeta repertoires that made up the dataset. The repertoires were released in a freely available public database meant as a resource for research on the immune response to SARS-CoV-2. Samples were obtained from the ongoing ImmuneRACE study (first 160 participants) and from 1,254 subjects provided by 6 global collaborators. The sample metadata nearly always contained a de-identified subject ID, COVID-19 status, age in years and sex. Where HLA class I and class II types were available, the types were taken from metadata supplied by the sample provider, not from assay-based typing. What the authors observed across the whole study: How much clinical and demographic metadata was included differed by source and by participant, and the metadata was provided uncurated.

This receptor chain uses TRBV11-2 and TRBJ2-2, with a tentative D gene TRBD2 over 7 matching bases. The sequencing input was peripheral blood. This TCR came from a human donor in a cohort sampled during active COVID-19. The CDR3 amino acid sequence is: CASSLSVGAGVGTGELFF. Read as DNA, the sequence is TGTGCCAGCAGCTTATCCGTGGGGGCGGGGGTCGGCACCGGGGAGCTGTTTTTT.